The 25 T cell receptor beta chains listed next were all sequenced from one sample in a study of cytomegalovirus exposure and HLA in healthy donors. Sequencing used immunoSEQ multiplex PCR; TCRdb keeps in-frame clones, though not all of them. The sample yields 150,000 to 200,000 clones, roughly 95% seen once. The sample consisted of PBMCs. These receptor sequences come from a woman in her late teens or twenties in good health and CMV-seronegative.

The chain has TRBV11-2 and TRBJ2-5; 10 bases align to TRBD1. Germline trimming cut 1 base from V and 5 bases from J; bases unmatched to any gene: 10. In germline, CDR1 is SGHAT, CDR2 FQNNGV. This CDR3 region has 17 residues. The CDR3 nucleotides are TGTGCCAGCAGCTTAGGACTGGGGACAGGGGAGCGTGAGACCCAGTACTTC. Encoded protein: CASSLGLGTGERETQYF.

The rearrangement links TRBV11-2 to TRBJ2-1; D unresolved. CDR1 and CDR2 from the germline V gene are SGHAT and FQNNGV. CDR3 length: 14 amino acids. The ends were cut back, 5 bases at V and 1 base at J, with 9 bases in the middle. The CDR3 DNA follows: TGTGCCAGCAGCCAAGCTTCGTCCTACAATGAGCAGTTCTTC. Amino acids: CASSQASSYNEQFF.

The rearrangement uses TRBV19 and TRBJ1-1, with D perhaps TRBD1 (6 bases). Germline V lookup: CDR1 LNHDA, CDR2 SQIVND (reference sequence). This CDR3 is built from 14 residues. V lost 3 bases and J 5 bases, leaving 13 bases between the germline ends. CDR3 nucleotide sequence: TGTGCCAGTAGTATCTCCTCAGGGGAAACTGAAGCTTTCTTT. Encoded protein: CASSISSGETEAFF.

The V and J genes are TRBV18 and TRBJ2-7; 10 nucleotides match TRBD1. Germline V CDR1 and CDR2: KGHSH, LQKENI. Germline trimming cut 4 bases from V and 7 bases from J; bases unmatched to any gene: 7. CDR3 length: 14 residues. The CDR3 coding sequence is TGTGCCAGCTCACAACCGGGACAGGGGAGGGAGCAGTACTTC. The encoded protein is CASSQPGQGREQYF.

The genes are TRBV2 and TRBJ2-5; 8 positions match TRBD1. J was trimmed by 4 bases and V by 6 bases; bases with no gene match: 4. There are 13 residues in the CDR3. Germline-derived CDR1 and CDR2 are SNHLY and FYNNEI. DNA of the CDR3: TGTGCCAGCAGCAGACAGGGGTCAGAGACCCAGTACTTC. Protein: CASSRQGSETQYF.

The chain employs TRBV7-2 and TRBJ2-3; TRBD2 matches at 7 bases. V was clipped by 5 bases and J by 2 bases; unmatched bases: 7. The CDR3 totals 15 residues. Looked up from germline, CDR1 is SGHTA and CDR2 is FQGNSA. The CDR3 here is CASSRRAGTTDTQYF. The CDR3 nucleotides are TGTGCCAGCAGCCGGCGAGCGGGGACCACAGATACGCAGTATTTT.

V gene TRBV1 combines with J gene TRBJ2-7; the table names TRBD2, a call not compared with the DNA. TRBV1 is noted as a pseudogene. This CDR3 comprises 17 residues. The CDR3 nucleotides read TGCACCAGCAGCCAAACCCGCCTGGGAGGGGCCGCCTACGAGCAGTACTTC. It specifies CTSSQTRLGGAAYEQYF.

V is TRBV7-2 and J is TRBJ2-1; D is undetermined. Trimming pared 3 bases from V and 4 bases from J, leaving 7 bases between. CDR1 and CDR2 (germline): SGHTA, FQGNSA. CDR3 size: 13 residues. This chain's CDR3 is CASSFLRYNEQFF. In DNA, the CDR3 is TGTGCCAGCAGCTTCCTGCGGTACAATGAGCAGTTCTTC.

The chain combines TRBV5-1 with TRBJ2-2; the D is unclear. The V end lost 4 bases, the J end lost 3 bases, and 10 bases lay between the germline ends. This CDR3 has 14 amino acids. Germline assignment: CDR1 SGHRS and CDR2 YFSETQ. The CDR3 DNA reads TGCGCCAGCAGCCCGGTTCTCTACACCGGGGAGCTGTTTTTT. Translating it yields CASSPVLYTGELFF.

This rearrangement joins TRBV7-9 to TRBJ2-5, with 10 positions matching TRBD1. Trimming at V came to 5 bases and at J to 5 bases, leaving 2 bases not matched to a gene. The CDR3 extends over 13 amino acids. Germline CDR1 and CDR2: SEHNR and FQNEAQ (reference sequence). The CDR3 sequence is CASSRTGGETQYF. CDR3 coding DNA: TGTGCCAGCAGCAGGACAGGGGGGGAGACCCAGTACTTC.

The CDR3 region is CAWSLGRNYEQYF. CDR3 bases: TGTGCCTGGAGTTTAGGGAGGAACTACGAGCAGTACTTC. The genes are TRBV30 and TRBJ2-7; D may be TRBD2 (6 bases). Trimming removed 2 bases at V and 3 bases at J, with 11 bases between. The length of the CDR3 is 13 residues. Germline V lookup: CDR1 GTSNPN, CDR2 SVGIG (reference sequence). Based on the CDR3 plus reference TRBV30 and TRBJ2-7, the full variable domain is SQTIHQWPATLVQPVGSPLSLECTVEGTSNPNLYWYRQAAGRGLQLLFYSVGIGQISSEVPQNLSASRPQDRQFILSSKKLLLSDSGFYLCAWSLGRNYEQYFGPGTRLTVT.

The rearrangement joins TRBV4-2 to TRBJ2-3; 11 bases line up with TRBD2. The ends lost 4 bases at V and 10 bases at J; junction bases unmatched: 1. From germline, CDR1 is LGHNA and CDR2 YNFKEQ. The CDR3 is made up of 12 amino acids. CDR3 DNA sequence: TGTGCCAGCAGCCCACTAGCGGGGGCGCAGTATTTT. Translation: CASSPLAGAQYF.

The chain carries TRBV20-1 and TRBJ1-1; D remains unclear. This CDR3 contains 11 residues. V lost 5 bases and J lost 4, with 8 bases in between. Looked up from germline, CDR1 is DFQATT and CDR2 is SNEGSKA (reference sequence). CDR3 DNA sequence: TGCAGTGCTGAGGTTCGCACTGAAGCTTTCTTT. Translation: CSAEVRTEAFF.

The chain has TRBV11-3 and TRBJ2-2; 7 nucleotides match TRBD1. The germline CDR1 and CDR2 sequences are SGHNT and YENEEA. There are 15 residues in the CDR3. V lost 9 bases and J lost 0; bases outside the gene matches: 7. The CDR3 DNA follows: TGTGCCAGTGAACAGGGGACCGCGAACACCGGGGAGCTGTTTTTT. Amino acid sequence: CASEQGTANTGELFF.

This clone was observed a single time. The chain is built from TRBV4-1 and TRBJ1-1; D is ambiguous. CDR3 length: 13 amino acids. Germline V gene data show CDR1 as MGHRA and CDR2 as YSYEKL. The germline V and J ends were trimmed by 0 bases and 10 bases, with 12 bases remaining between them. The CDR3 nucleotides are TGCGCCAGCAGCCAAGAGAGGCTATGGGTAGCTTTCTTT. Protein: CASSQERLWVAFF.

As DNA, the CDR3 is TGTGCTAAGAGGGAGGCGGTTACTAGCGGGGGGGCCGGAGAGACCCAGTACTTC. Amino acid sequence: CAKREAVTSGGAGETQYF. The chain employs TRBV2 and TRBJ2-5, with 13 nucleotides matching TRBD2. This CDR3 contains 18 residues. Germline lookup yields CDR1 SNHLY and CDR2 FYNNEI.

The rearrangement uses TRBV7-8 and TRBJ2-2; TRBD2 aligns across 8 bases. The germline CDR1 and CDR2 sequences are SGHVS and FQNEAQ. The CDR3 sequence is 17 residues long. Germline trimming cut 5 bases from V and 0 bases from J; bases unmatched to any gene: 8. The CDR3 sequence: CASSLRAGGANTGELFF. The DNA for the CDR3 is TGTGCCAGCAGCCTCCGGGCGGGGGGCGCGAACACCGGGGAGCTGTTTTTT.

CDR3 DNA sequence: TGTGCCTGGAGCCGGACAGGGGGCGCCTATAATTCACCCCTCCACTTT. This encodes CAWSRTGGAYNSPLHF. V gene TRBV30 combines with J gene TRBJ1-6; TRBD1 matches 11 bases. CDR1 and CDR2 (germline): GTSNPN, SVGIG (reference sequence). The CDR3 has 16 amino acids. The J segment lost 2 bases and the V segment lost 3 bases, leaving 3 bases of the junction unmatched.

This rearrangement joins TRBV30 to TRBJ1-1, with a tentative D call TRBD1 (6 bases). The CDR3 runs 15 residues. Trimming took 4 bases from V and 1 from J, leaving 16 bases between them. Germline CDR1 reads GTSNPN; CDR2 reads SVGIG (reference sequence). Here the CDR3 reads CAWKSGTTENTEAFF. The CDR3 bases are TGTGCCTGGAAATCCGGGACAACCGAGAACACTGAAGCTTTCTTT.

The chain couples TRBV5-1 to TRBJ2-7, with TRBD1 as a possible D gene (5 bases). Germline values: CDR1 SGHRS, CDR2 YFSETQ. V was shortened by 5 bases and J by 1 base, with 13 bases between the two germline ends. The CDR3 covers 14 residues. The CDR3, as DNA: TGCGCCAGCAGTCCGGCAGGGTTTTCCTACGAGCAGTACTTC. It encodes CASSPAGFSYEQYF.

V usage is TRBV10-3 and J usage is TRBJ2-7, with a tentative D call TRBD1 (6 bases). Trimming removed 0 bases from V and 5 bases from J, with 20 bases in between. There are 17 residues in the CDR3. The V gene's germline CDR1 is ENHRY and CDR2 SYGVKD. The CDR3 bases are TGTGCCATCAGTGAGTCCGCCCCAATCGACAGGCGCAACGAGCAGTACTTC. It translates to CAISESAPIDRRNEQYF.

This chain links TRBV6-5 with TRBJ2-7; TRBD1 matches 9 bases. V gave up 5 bases and J gave up 7 bases; unmatched junction bases: 6. This CDR3 has 13 amino acids. Germline CDR1 MNHEY, CDR2 SVGAGI. CDR3 region: CASSGQGPSEQYF. The CDR3 coding sequence is TGTGCCAGCAGTGGACAGGGGCCCTCAGAGCAGTACTTC.

The chain couples TRBV4-3 to TRBJ2-3; 10 bases fit TRBD2. The CDR3 loop spans 18 amino acids. Trimming at V came to 0 bases and at J to 4 bases, leaving 10 bases not matched to a gene. Germline V gene sequence: CDR1 LGHNA, CDR2 YSLEER. Here the CDR3 reads CASSQDPSPSGGADTQYF. The CDR3 region has the DNA TGCGCCAGCAGCCAAGACCCCTCCCCTAGCGGGGGAGCAGATACGCAGTATTTT.

The V and J genes are TRBV10-3 and TRBJ1-5; 9 nucleotides agree with TRBD1. V was clipped by 4 bases and J by 0 bases; unmatched bases: 4. The germline gives CDR1 ENHRY, CDR2 SYGVKD. This CDR3 comprises 16 residues. CDR3 amino acids: CAISGRDRDSNQPQHF. In DNA form, the CDR3 reads TGTGCCATCAGTGGCCGGGACAGGGATAGCAATCAGCCCCAGCATTTT.

The rearrangement uses TRBV4-3 and TRBJ1-1; TRBD1 agrees at 7 bases. This CDR3 contains 15 residues. Germline CDR1 LGHNA, CDR2 YSLEER. J gave up 2 bases and V 4 bases, and 7 bases lay outside the gene matches. In DNA, the CDR3 is TGCGCCAGCAGCCGGGGTCAGGGGGATAACACTGAAGCTTTCTTT. Translating it yields CASSRGQGDNTEAFF.